These 31 T cell receptor beta chains share one sample of origin, sequenced in a study of cytomegalovirus exposure and HLA in healthy donors. Vbeta (60) and Jbeta (13) primers were used in the PCR. Measured with immunoSEQ multiplex PCR; TCRdb has only the in-frame clones, and not every one. The sample carries around 210,000 clones, approximately 80% recorded once. Sequenced sample: PBMCs. Receptors were obtained from a man aged 45-65 years in good health and CMV-seronegative.

The genes are TRBV6-5 and TRBJ2-2; 7 bases line up with TRBD1. V shed 0 bases, J shed 4 bases, and the junction held 5 bases outside the gene matches. CDR3 length: 16 amino acids. The germline gives CDR1 MNHEY, CDR2 SVGAGI. The chain's CDR3 is CASSYSTGQGTGELFF. The CDR3 region has the DNA TGTGCCAGCAGTTACTCGACAGGGCAGGGCACCGGGGAGCTGTTTTTT.

The V call is TRBV27, the J call TRBJ1-3; the D gene is possibly TRBD1 (5 bases). Trimming took 6 bases from V and 4 from J, leaving 10 bases between them. The CDR3 runs to 13 residues. Germline CDR1 MNHEY, CDR2 SMNVEV (reference sequence). The CDR3 protein is CASRGTQGNTIYF. Here the CDR3 DNA reads TGTGCCAGCAGGGGGACTCAAGGAAACACCATATATTTT.

The chain links TRBV6-5 to TRBJ1-6, with a weak D call TRBD1 (6 bases). Germline lookup yields CDR1 MNHEY and CDR2 SVGAGI. V was shortened by 7 bases and J by 7 bases, with 17 bases between the two germline ends. This CDR3 has 15 residues. The CDR3 loop reads CASTDRRLGNSPLHF. The CDR3 DNA sequence: TGTGCCAGCACTGACAGGCGGTTAGGCAATTCACCCCTCCACTTT.

This clone was seen a handful of times. The rearrangement links TRBV5-1 to TRBJ2-1, with D tentatively TRBD2 (6 bases). CDR1 SGHRS and CDR2 YFSETQ come from the germline V gene. The V end was cut by 0 bases, the J end by 9 bases, with 19 bases between. The CDR3 spans 16 residues. As DNA, the CDR3 is TGCGCCAGCAGCTTGGGGGCGGAGGGCCCTCTTGGTGAGCAGTTCTTC. Translation gives CASSLGAEGPLGEQFF.

The chain carries TRBV5-1 and TRBJ2-3, with D possibly TRBD2 on 6 matching bases. Germline values: CDR1 SGHRS, CDR2 YFSETQ. The CDR3 runs to 15 residues. V dropped 2 bases and J dropped 5 bases, with 15 bases sitting between them. CDR3 residues: CASSFSGERGDTQYF. In DNA, the CDR3 is TGCGCCAGCAGCTTCTCGGGAGAAAGGGGAGATACGCAGTATTTT.

The chain links TRBV30 to TRBJ1-6; 9 bases map to TRBD1. Per the germline V gene, CDR1 is GTSNPN and CDR2 is SVGIG (reference sequence). J lost 7 bases, V lost 4 bases, and 2 bases had no gene match. CDR3 length equals 13 residues. CDR3 residues: CAWIGQGNSPLHF. CDR3 bases: TGTGCCTGGATAGGACAGGGGAATTCACCCCTCCACTTT. Full variable domain (outside the CDR3, taken from reference TRBV30 and TRBJ1-6): SQTIHQWPATLVQPVGSPLSLECTVEGTSNPNLYWYRQAAGRGLQLLFYSVGIGQISSEVPQNLSASRPQDRQFILSSKKLLLSDSGFYLCAWIGQGNSPLHFGNGTRLTVT.

This clone has more than one count but fewer than ten. The chain employs TRBV28 and TRBJ2-7, with D possibly TRBD2 on 5 matching bases. V was trimmed by 5 bases and J by 6 bases, leaving 17 bases between them. Germline V gene data show CDR1 as MDHEN and CDR2 as SYDVKM. There are 14 residues in the CDR3. The CDR3 DNA is TGTGCCAGCAGTACCCCGGGAATTAAAGGCGAGCAGTACTTC. Its protein product is CASSTPGIKGEQYF.

The rearrangement uses TRBV6-5 and TRBJ2-3; D is perhaps TRBD1 (6 bases). The CDR3 runs 15 residues. CDR1 is MNHEY and CDR2 is SVGAGI in the germline V gene. The V end lost 6 bases, the J end lost 4 bases, and 17 bases lay between the germline ends. DNA of the CDR3: TGTGCCAGCAGGACAGGATCCCTTGGGGCAGATACGCAGTATTTT. Its protein product is CASRTGSLGADTQYF.

V and J are TRBV28 and TRBJ2-1; a possible D gene is TRBD2 (6 bases). CDR3 size: 15 residues. V lost 2 bases to trimming and J lost 1 base, with 9 bases between them. In germline, CDR1 is MDHEN, CDR2 SYDVKM. For the CDR3, the DNA is TGTGCCAGCAGTTTACCGGGAGTTTCCTACAATGAGCAGTTCTTC. Its translation is CASSLPGVSYNEQFF.

V usage is TRBV9 and J usage is TRBJ1-2, with 7 nucleotides matching TRBD1. The V segment lost 4 bases and the J segment 4 bases; nucleotides outside the gene matches: 10. CDR1 SGDLS and CDR2 YYNGEE come from the germline V gene. The CDR3 consists of 15 residues. DNA for the CDR3: TGTGCCAGCAGCCCAGCGGGGGGACAGCGCTATGGCTACACCTTC. It specifies CASSPAGGQRYGYTF.

A single count supports this clone. The V gene is TRBV30, the J gene TRBJ2-5; 8 bases align to TRBD2. The length of the CDR3 is 15 residues. The V segment lost 4 bases and the J segment 8 bases; nucleotides outside the gene matches: 15. Looked up from germline, CDR1 is GTSNPN and CDR2 is SVGIG (reference sequence). The DNA of the CDR3 is TGTGCCTGGAACCGGCCCAGCGGGAGTTTGAACACCCAGTACTTC. Translation: CAWNRPSGSLNTQYF.

V usage is TRBV13 and J usage is TRBJ2-1; D is perhaps TRBD2 (5 bases). Trimming shortened V by 7 bases and J by 0 bases, and 13 bases separated the two germline ends. Germline loops: CDR1 PRHDT, CDR2 FYEKMQ (reference sequence). The CDR3 length is 15 residues. The CDR3 reads CASIKTGSSYNEQFF. The CDR3 coding sequence is TGTGCCAGCATAAAGACGGGAAGCTCCTACAATGAGCAGTTCTTC.

V usage is TRBV7-8 and J usage is TRBJ1-4; D is possibly TRBD1 (6 bases). The CDR3 runs 14 residues. Germline-derived CDR1 and CDR2 are SGHVS and FQNEAQ. Between the trimmed V and J ends, which lost 6 bases and 5 bases, there was a span of 13 bases. CDR3 in amino acids: CASRERGGNEKLFF. The CDR3 DNA reads as TGTGCCAGCAGAGAAAGGGGGGGAAATGAAAAACTGTTTTTT.

This clone is a singleton in its sample. V gene TRBV18 combines with J gene TRBJ2-7, with 8 bases fitting TRBD1. In germline, CDR1 is KGHSH, CDR2 LQKENI. The CDR3 length is 13 residues. V was clipped by 4 bases and J by 5 bases; unmatched bases: 4. CDR3 residues: CASSRQGADEQYF. The CDR3 nucleotides are TGTGCCAGCTCACGCCAGGGGGCTGACGAGCAGTACTTC.

This chain joins TRBV10-3 and TRBJ1-1, with TRBD1 identical over 7 bases. The CDR3 has 12 amino acids. Germline CDR1 reads ENHRY; CDR2 reads SYGVKD. Trimming cost V 6 bases and J 9 bases; bases outside gene matches: 7. CDR3 residues: CAISGDSTKAFF. The CDR3 nucleotides are TGTGCCATCAGCGGGGACAGTACTAAAGCTTTCTTT.

About this clone itself: This sample includes further DNA sequences coding for the same CDR3. The genes are TRBV2 and TRBJ1-1; D is perhaps TRBD1 (5 bases). This CDR3 spans 14 amino acids. With 6 bases removed from V and 1 base from J, the gap between germline ends came to 12 bases. Germline V gene lookup returns CDR1 SNHLY and CDR2 FYNNEI. The CDR3 nucleotides read TGTGCCAGCAGCCCTGGGCAGGGGAACACTGAAGCTTTCTTT. It is translated as CASSPGQGNTEAFF.

This clone appeared a few times. The chain recombines TRBV6-6 with TRBJ1-5; D is ambiguous. Trimming took 6 bases from V and 0 from J, leaving 6 bases between them. The CDR3 is 13 amino acids. Germline values: CDR1 MNHNY, CDR2 SVGAGI (reference sequence). CDR3 amino acids: CASSLNSNQPQHF. For the CDR3, the DNA is TGTGCCAGCAGCCTTAATAGCAATCAGCCCCAGCATTTT.

This clone was recorded once. This rearrangement joins TRBV6-1 to TRBJ1-1; D gene unclear. V was clipped by 2 bases and J by 3 bases, with 10 bases between them. The CDR3 is made up of 14 amino acids. Germline CDR1 is MNHNS and CDR2 is SASEGT. Here the CDR3 reads CASSEMPEDTEAFF. DNA of the CDR3: TGTGCCAGCAGTGAAATGCCAGAGGACACTGAAGCTTTCTTT.

This chain links TRBV9 with TRBJ1-2; D remains unclear. Trimming stripped 0 bases from V and 0 bases from J, with 9 bases between. The CDR3 spans 15 residues. Germline V lookup: CDR1 SGDLS, CDR2 YYNGEE. The CDR3 here is CASSVEASSNYGYTF. CDR3 coding DNA: TGTGCCAGCAGCGTAGAAGCTAGCTCTAACTATGGCTACACCTTC.

The chain employs TRBV7-2 and TRBJ1-1; possibly TRBD1 for D (6 bases). Trimming shortened V by 4 bases and J by 2 bases, and 8 bases separated the two germline ends. This CDR3 spans 13 amino acids. Looked up from germline, CDR1 is SGHTA and CDR2 is FQGNSA. The CDR3 DNA is TGTGCCAGCAGCTGGGACATTAACACTGAAGCTTTCTTT. Residues: CASSWDINTEAFF.

This chain uses TRBV7-3 with TRBJ2-5, with D maybe TRBD2 (6 bases). V lost 2 bases, J lost 1 base, and 8 bases lay in between. The CDR3 consists of 14 residues. Germline V gene lookup returns CDR1 SGHTA and CDR2 FQGTGA. The chain's CDR3 is CASSLAGLQETQYF. CDR3 nucleotide sequence: TGTGCCAGCAGCTTAGCGGGACTCCAAGAGACCCAGTACTTC.

The sample holds one count of this clone. The rearrangement joins TRBV6-5 to TRBJ1-4; weak D call: TRBD1 (6 bases). CDR1 MNHEY and CDR2 SVGAGI come from the germline V gene. Trimming cost V 6 bases and J 3 bases, with 11 bases left between them. The CDR3 consists of 14 residues. The CDR3 nucleotides read TGTGCCAGCAGGAGGACAGCCTCTAATGAAAAACTGTTTTTT. This gives the protein CASRRTASNEKLFF.

The chain couples TRBV5-4 to TRBJ2-1, with 12 bases identical to TRBD2. Per the germline V gene, CDR1 is SGHNT and CDR2 is YYREEE (reference sequence). Unmatched junction bases numbered 6, after V lost 4 bases and J lost 1 base. This CDR3 contains 17 residues. CDR3 coding DNA: TGTGCCAGCAGCATCCCTAGCGGGAGGGGATCCTACAATGAGCAGTTCTTC. Its protein is CASSIPSGRGSYNEQFF.

The rearrangement links TRBV5-1 to TRBJ2-7; TRBD1 aligns across 8 bases. Trimming cost V 3 bases and J 2 bases; bases outside gene matches: 1. This CDR3 has 13 amino acids. Germline V gene sequence: CDR1 SGHRS, CDR2 YFSETQ. CDR3 in DNA: TGCGCCAGCAGCTGGGACAGGACCTACGAGCAGTACTTC. The encoded protein is CASSWDRTYEQYF.

The chain links TRBV5-6 to TRBJ2-2; 10 nucleotides match TRBD1. Losses at the gene ends were 3 bases for V and 4 bases for J; bases not matched to a gene: 9. The CDR3 consists of 17 residues. Germline V lookup: CDR1 SGHDT, CDR2 YYEEEE. The CDR3 loop is CASSSISGQGSTGELFF. CDR3 nucleotides: TGTGCCAGCAGCTCGATCTCGGGACAGGGGTCCACCGGGGAGCTGTTTTTT.

CDR3 sequence reads: CASSLGVGSGSSYNEQFF. The CDR3 region has the DNA TGTGCCAGCAGCTTAGGCGTAGGCAGCGGCAGCTCCTACAATGAGCAGTTCTTC. The genes are TRBV7-9 and TRBJ2-1; D might be TRBD2 (5 bases). The CDR3 runs to 18 residues. CDR1 and CDR2 (germline): SEHNR, FQNEAQ (reference sequence). V dropped 1 base and J dropped 0 bases, with 16 bases sitting between them.

The rearrangement links TRBV11-2 to TRBJ2-3; D gene uncertain. The CDR3 spans 12 residues. In germline, CDR1 is SGHAT, CDR2 FQNNGV. V was trimmed by 5 bases and J by 2 bases, leaving 5 bases between them. The CDR3 protein is CASSPYTDTQYF. The DNA of the CDR3 is TGTGCCAGCAGCCCTTACACAGATACGCAGTATTTT.

The genes are TRBV9 and TRBJ2-1; perhaps TRBD2 as D (5 bases). Germline CDR1 is SGDLS and CDR2 is YYNGEE. The CDR3 is 16 amino acids. Trimming removed 4 bases at V and 6 bases at J, with 20 bases between. This CDR3 reads CASSPNWAVAGNEQFF. The CDR3 DNA follows: TGTGCCAGCAGCCCCAACTGGGCCGTGGCGGGCAATGAGCAGTTCTTC.

Written as DNA, the CDR3 is TGTGCCTCCGGTGGGGGGGATAACTACAATGAGCAGTTCTTC. Its translation is CASGGGDNYNEQFF. The chain couples TRBV10-3 to TRBJ2-1; 7 positions agree with TRBD2. CDR1 ENHRY and CDR2 SYGVKD come from the germline V gene. With V trimmed by 11 bases and J by 3 bases, 10 bases remained unmatched. The CDR3 covers 14 residues.

The genes are TRBV11-1 and TRBJ2-7; 13 bases align to TRBD2. V was clipped by 1 base and J by 0 bases; unmatched bases: 6. This CDR3 is built from 18 residues. In germline, CDR1 is SGHAT, CDR2 FQDESV (reference sequence). The CDR3 sequence is CASSLGTSGSGNSYEQYF. The CDR3 region has the DNA TGTGCCAGCAGCTTAGGGACTAGCGGGAGTGGCAACTCCTACGAGCAGTACTTC. Together with reference TRBV11-1 and TRBJ2-7, the CDR3 gives the full variable domain: EAEVAQSPRYKITEKSQAVAFWCDPISGHATLYWYRQILGQGPELLVQFQDESVVDDSQLPKDRFSAERLKGVDSTLKIQPAELGDSAMYLCASSLGTSGSGNSYEQYFGPGTRLTVT.

The genes are TRBV29-1 and TRBJ2-2; D is possibly TRBD2 (6 bases). Trimming took 4 bases from V and 5 from J, leaving 11 bases between them. This CDR3 is built from 13 residues. Germline loops: CDR1 SQVTM, CDR2 ANQGSEA. CDR3 DNA sequence: TGCAGCGTTGCTCGCGGGAATACCGGGGAGCTGTTTTTT. The encoded protein is CSVARGNTGELFF.